This T cell receptor beta chain was sequenced for a study of T cells after yellow fever vaccination. Germline loops: CDR1 MDHEN, CDR2 SYDVKM. This CDR3 region has 14 residues. Trimming pared 3 bases from V and 2 bases from J, leaving 8 bases between. Template switching by 5'RACE produced TCR cDNA, adding a universal primer site and UMIs. From the 5' RACE reads, TCRdb called clonotypes with MiXCR, one entry per CDR3 protein. The table records 100,000 to 150,000 distinct CDR3 sequences, approximately 16% of them present only once. The TCR was taken from a man aged 18 to 35 who received the YFV17D yellow fever vaccine. The source material was CD8+ T cells sorted from PBMCs, sampled 5 days after the yellow fever booster vaccination. This chain joins TRBV28 and TRBJ1-5; TRBD1 is a possible D gene (5 bases). The CDR3 nucleotides read TGTGCCAGCAGTTTTCCGGGGGGCAATCAGCCCCAGCATTTT. Its protein product is CASSFPGGNQPQHF.